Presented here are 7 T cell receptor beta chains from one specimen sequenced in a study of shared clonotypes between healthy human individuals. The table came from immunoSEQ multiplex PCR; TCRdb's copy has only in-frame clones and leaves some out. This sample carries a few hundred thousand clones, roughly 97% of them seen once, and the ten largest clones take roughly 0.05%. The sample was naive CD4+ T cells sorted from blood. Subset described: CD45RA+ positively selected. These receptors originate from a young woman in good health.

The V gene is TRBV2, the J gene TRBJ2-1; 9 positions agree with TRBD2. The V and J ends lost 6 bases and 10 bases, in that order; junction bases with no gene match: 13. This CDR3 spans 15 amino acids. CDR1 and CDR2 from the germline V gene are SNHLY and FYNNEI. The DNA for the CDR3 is TGTGCCAGCAGGCCAAGTAGCGGGAGTTCTGGAGAGCAGTTCTTC. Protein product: CASRPSSGSSGEQFF.

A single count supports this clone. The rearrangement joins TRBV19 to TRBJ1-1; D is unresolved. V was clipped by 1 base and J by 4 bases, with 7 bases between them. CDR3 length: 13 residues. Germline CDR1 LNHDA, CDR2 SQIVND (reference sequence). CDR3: CASSIGSSTEAFF. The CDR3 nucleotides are TGTGCCAGTAGTATAGGGAGTAGCACTGAAGCTTTCTTT.

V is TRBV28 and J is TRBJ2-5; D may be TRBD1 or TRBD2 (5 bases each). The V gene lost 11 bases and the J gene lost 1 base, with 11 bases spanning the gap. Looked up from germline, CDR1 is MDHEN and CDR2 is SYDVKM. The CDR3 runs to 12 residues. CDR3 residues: CAHRRPQETQYF. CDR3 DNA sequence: TGTGCCCACAGGAGGCCCCAAGAGACCCAGTACTTC.

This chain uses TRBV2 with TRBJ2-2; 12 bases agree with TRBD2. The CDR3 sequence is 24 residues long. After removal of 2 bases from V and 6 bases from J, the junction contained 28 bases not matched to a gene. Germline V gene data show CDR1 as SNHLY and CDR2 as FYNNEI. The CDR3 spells CASSEFRTGGTWVTSGRTSGELFF. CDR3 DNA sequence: TGTGCCAGCAGTGAATTTCGGACAGGGGGGACGTGGGTTACTAGCGGGAGGACGTCCGGGGAGCTGTTTTTT.

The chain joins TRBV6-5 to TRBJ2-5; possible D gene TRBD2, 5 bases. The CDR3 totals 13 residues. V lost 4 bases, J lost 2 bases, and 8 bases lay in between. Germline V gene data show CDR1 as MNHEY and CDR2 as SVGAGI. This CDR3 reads CASSSRDQETQYF. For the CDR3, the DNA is TGTGCCAGCAGTTCCCGGGATCAAGAGACCCAGTACTTC.

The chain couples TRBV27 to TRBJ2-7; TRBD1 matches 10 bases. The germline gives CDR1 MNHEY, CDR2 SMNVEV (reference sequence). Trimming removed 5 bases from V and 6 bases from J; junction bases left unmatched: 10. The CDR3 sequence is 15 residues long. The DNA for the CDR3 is TGTGCCAGCAGTACATACGGGACAGGGGAACGCGAGCAGTACTTC. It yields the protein CASSTYGTGEREQYF.

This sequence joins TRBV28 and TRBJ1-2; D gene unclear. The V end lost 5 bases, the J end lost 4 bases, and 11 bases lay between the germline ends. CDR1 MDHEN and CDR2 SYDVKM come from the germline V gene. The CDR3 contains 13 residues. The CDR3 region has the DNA TGTGCCAGCAGTCTGAGAACCATCTATGGCTACACCTTC. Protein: CASSLRTIYGYTF.